This TCR gamma chain was sequenced for a study of gamma-delta T cells after stem cell transplantation. The CDR3 has 11 amino acids. From germline, CDR1 is GITISATS and CDR2 ISYDGTV (reference sequence). With respect to this clone: This likely reflects a read error, since a far larger clone is one base away.

TCRdb reanalyzed the RT-PCR reads using CATT. The data hold some 400 gamma-chain clones, with about 20% observed a single time. This TCR was sampled from a human donor. It is not recorded whose cells these are; they may come from a transplant donor. Sequencing input: gamma-delta T cells. This chain links TRGV9 with TRGJ1 or TRGJ2. The CDR3 DNA reads as TGTGCCTTGTGGGATTATTATCAGAAACTCTTT. Protein: CALWDYYQKLF.